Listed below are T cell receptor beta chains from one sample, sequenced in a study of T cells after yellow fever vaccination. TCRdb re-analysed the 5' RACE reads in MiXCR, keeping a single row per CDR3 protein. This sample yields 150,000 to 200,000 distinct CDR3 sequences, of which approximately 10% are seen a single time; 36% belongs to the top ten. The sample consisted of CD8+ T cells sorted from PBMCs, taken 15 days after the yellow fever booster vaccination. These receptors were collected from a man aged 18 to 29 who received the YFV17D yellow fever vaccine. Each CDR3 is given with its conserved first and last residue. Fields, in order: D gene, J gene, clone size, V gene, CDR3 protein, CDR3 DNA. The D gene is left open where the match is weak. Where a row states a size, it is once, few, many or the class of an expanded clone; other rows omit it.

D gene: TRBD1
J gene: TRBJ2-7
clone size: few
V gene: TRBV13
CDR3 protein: CASSFRNPAGGNEQYF
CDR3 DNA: TGTGCCAGCAGCTTCCGTAACCCTGCAGGGGGCAACGAGCAGTACTTC

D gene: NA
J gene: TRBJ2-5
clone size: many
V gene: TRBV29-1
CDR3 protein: CSVEEGQQETQYF
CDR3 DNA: TGCAGCGTTGAAGAAGGGCAACAAGAGACCCAGTACTTC

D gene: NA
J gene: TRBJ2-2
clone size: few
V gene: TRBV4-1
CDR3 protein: CASSQDSGFRELFF
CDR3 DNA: TGCGCCAGCAGCCAAGACAGTGGATTCCGGGAGCTGTTTTTT

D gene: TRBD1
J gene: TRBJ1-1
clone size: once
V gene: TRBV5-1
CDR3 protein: CASSLGGQGRTEAFF
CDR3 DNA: TGCGCCAGCAGCTTGGGGGGACAGGGAAGGACTGAAGCTTTCTTT

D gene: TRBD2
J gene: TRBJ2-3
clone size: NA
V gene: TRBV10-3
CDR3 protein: CAISGGKSTDTQYF
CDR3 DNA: TGTGCCATTAGCGGGGGGAAGAGCACAGATACGCAGTATTTT

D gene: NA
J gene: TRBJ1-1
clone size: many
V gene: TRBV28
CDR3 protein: CASSDERLNTEAFF
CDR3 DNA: TGTGCCAGCAGCGACGAAAGGTTGAACACTGAAGCTTTCTTT

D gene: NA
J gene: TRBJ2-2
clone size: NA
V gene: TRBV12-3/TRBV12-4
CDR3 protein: CASSSLAPVVLHRELFF
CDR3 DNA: TGTGCCAGCAGTTCCCTAGCACCGGTAGTGCTCCACCGGGAGCTGTTTTTT

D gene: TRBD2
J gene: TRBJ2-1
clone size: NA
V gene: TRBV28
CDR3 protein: CASSRSTSGGLDNEQFF
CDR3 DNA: TGTGCCAGCAGTCGATCGACTAGCGGGGGGCTAGACAATGAGCAGTTCTTC

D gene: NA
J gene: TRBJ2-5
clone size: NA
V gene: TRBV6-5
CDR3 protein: CASSPTGEGRETQYF
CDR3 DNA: TGTGCCAGCAGCCCCACAGGGGAGGGACGAGAGACCCAGTACTTC

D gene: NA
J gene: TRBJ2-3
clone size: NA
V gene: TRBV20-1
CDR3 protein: CSATGTGADTQYF
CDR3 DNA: TGCAGTGCGACCGGCACCGGGGCAGATACGCAGTATTTT

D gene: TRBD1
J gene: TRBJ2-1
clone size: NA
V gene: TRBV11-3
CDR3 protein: CASSSGGDRGGEQFF
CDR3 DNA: TGTGCCAGCAGCTCTGGGGGGGACAGGGGTGGTGAGCAGTTCTTC

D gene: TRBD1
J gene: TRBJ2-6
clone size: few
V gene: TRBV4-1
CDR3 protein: CASSPGQGVSVLTF
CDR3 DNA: TGCGCCAGCAGCCCTGGACAGGGGGTTTCCGTCCTGACTTTC

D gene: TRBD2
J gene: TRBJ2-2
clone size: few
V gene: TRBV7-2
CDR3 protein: CASSRAGITGELFF
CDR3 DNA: TGTGCCAGCAGCCGAGCGGGGATCACCGGGGAGCTGTTTTTT

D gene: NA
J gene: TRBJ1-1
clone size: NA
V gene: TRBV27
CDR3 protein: CASSLYPNTEAFF
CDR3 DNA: TGTGCCAGCAGTTTATACCCGAACACTGAAGCTTTCTTT

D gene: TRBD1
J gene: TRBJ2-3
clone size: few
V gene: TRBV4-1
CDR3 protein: CASSLRQGADTQYF
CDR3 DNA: TGCGCCAGCAGCCTCCGCCAGGGGGCAGATACGCAGTATTTT

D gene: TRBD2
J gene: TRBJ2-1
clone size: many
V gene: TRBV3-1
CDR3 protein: CASSHLTSVESYNEQFF
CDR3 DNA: TGTGCCAGCAGCCACCTTACTAGCGTGGAGTCCTACAATGAGCAGTTCTTC

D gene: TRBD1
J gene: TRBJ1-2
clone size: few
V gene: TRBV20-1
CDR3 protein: CSAYPGQGNTF
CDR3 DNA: TGCAGTGCTTATCCGGGACAGGGGAACACCTTC

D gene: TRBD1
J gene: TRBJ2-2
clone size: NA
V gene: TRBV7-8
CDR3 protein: CASSRDRAATGELFF
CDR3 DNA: TGTGCCAGCAGCAGGGACAGGGCGGCCACCGGGGAGCTGTTTTTT

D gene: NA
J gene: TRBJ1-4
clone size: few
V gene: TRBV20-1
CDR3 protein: CSATTAINEKLFF
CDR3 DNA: TGCAGTGCTACGACTGCGATAAATGAAAAACTGTTTTTT

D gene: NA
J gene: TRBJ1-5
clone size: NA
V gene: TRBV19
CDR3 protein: CASKFSSFNQPQHF
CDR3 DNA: TGTGCCAGTAAATTCTCCTCCTTCAATCAGCCCCAGCATTTT

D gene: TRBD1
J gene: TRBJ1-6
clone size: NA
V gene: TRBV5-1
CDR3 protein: CASSLDFGTGGHSPLHF
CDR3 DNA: TGCGCCAGCAGCTTGGACTTTGGGACAGGGGGTCATTCACCCCTCCACTTT

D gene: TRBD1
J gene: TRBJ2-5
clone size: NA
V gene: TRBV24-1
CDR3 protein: CATSDRTRQGVETQYF
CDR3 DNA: TGTGCCACCAGTGATCGAACCAGACAGGGAGTGGAGACCCAGTACTTC

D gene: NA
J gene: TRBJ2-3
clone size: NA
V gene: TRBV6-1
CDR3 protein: CASSELSSSSTDTQYF
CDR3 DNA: TGTGCCAGCAGTGAATTAAGCAGTTCTAGCACAGATACGCAGTATTTT

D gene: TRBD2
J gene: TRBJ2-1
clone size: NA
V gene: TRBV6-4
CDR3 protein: CASSVSAGEPYNEQFF
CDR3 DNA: TGTGCCAGCAGTGTCTCAGCGGGGGAGCCCTACAATGAGCAGTTCTTC

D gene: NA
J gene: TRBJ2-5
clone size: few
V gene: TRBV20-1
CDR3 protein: CSARGRVLQRGQEETQYF
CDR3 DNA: TGCAGTGCTAGGGGGAGGGTTCTCCAGCGGGGACAAGAAGAGACCCAGTACTTC

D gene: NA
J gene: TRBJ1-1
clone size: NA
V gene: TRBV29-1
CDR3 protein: CSVAGRREAFF
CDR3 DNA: TGCAGCGTTGCAGGGCGCAGAGAAGCTTTCTTT

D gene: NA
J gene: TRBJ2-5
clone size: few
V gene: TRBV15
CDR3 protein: CATSRRGAGQETQYF
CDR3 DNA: TGTGCCACCAGCCGTCGGGGGGCAGGACAAGAGACCCAGTACTTC

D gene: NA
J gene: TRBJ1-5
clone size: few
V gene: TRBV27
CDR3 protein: CASSLLGVNQPQHF
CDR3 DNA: TGTGCCAGCAGTTTACTAGGGGTCAATCAGCCCCAGCATTTT

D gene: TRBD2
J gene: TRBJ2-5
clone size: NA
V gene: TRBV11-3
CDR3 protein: CASSSGGLAGETQYF
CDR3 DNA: TGTGCCAGCAGCTCCGGAGGACTAGCAGGCGAGACCCAGTACTTC

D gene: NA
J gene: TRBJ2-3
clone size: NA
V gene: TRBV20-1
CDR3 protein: CSAPEGGGDTQYF
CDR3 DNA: TGCAGTGCCCCAGAAGGGGGGGGAGATACGCAGTATTTT

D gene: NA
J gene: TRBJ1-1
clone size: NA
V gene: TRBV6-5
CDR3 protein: CASSAGWATEAFF
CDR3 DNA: TGTGCCAGCTCCGCAGGGTGGGCCACTGAAGCTTTCTTT